These 20 T cell receptor beta chains were all obtained from the same sample, sequenced in a study of human T cells and chemical hapten exposure. Time point denoted: patch test 1, 2 weeks after DPC sensitization. Treatment: therapeutic diphenylcyclopropenone sensitization with weekly scalp DPC. MiXCR, applied by TCRdb to the RACE reads, yields one record per CDR3 protein. The sample holds roughly 180,000 distinct CDR3 sequences; about a fifth are singletons and the top ten take under 8.5%. The sample here was whole blood, taken in connection with sensitization to the hapten diphenylcyclopropenone (DPC). Receptors originate from a woman aged 50 to 60 with alopecia areata. Some clones in this sample may be carry-over from other donors' samples.

The sample holds a few counts of this clonotype. The rearrangement uses TRBV29-1 and TRBJ2-6, with D maybe TRBD2 (5 bases). CDR3 length: 13 amino acids. Deletions cut 5 bases from V and 4 bases from J, with 9 bases between. CDR1 is SQVTM, CDR2 ANQGSEA, per germline. CDR3 loop: CSVRDGGANVLTF. DNA of the CDR3: TGCAGCGTTCGGGATGGAGGGGCCAACGTCCTGACTTTC. The full variable domain, completed using reference TRBV29-1 and TRBJ2-6, is SAVISQKPSRDICQRGTSLTIQCQVDSQVTMMFWYRQQPGQSLTLIATANQGSEATYESGFVIDKFPISRPNLTFSTLTVSNMSPEDSSIYLCSVRDGGANVLTFGAGSRLTVL.

The table lists this clonotype with a few counts. The chain has TRBV4-2 and TRBJ2-1; 8 bases match TRBD2. This CDR3 region has 14 residues. J lost 9 bases, V lost 1 base, and 5 bases had no gene match. Germline CDR1 reads LGHNA; CDR2 reads YNFKEQ. The CDR3 nucleotides read TGTGCCAGCAGCCAAGGGGACCGGGGGGGTGAGCAGTTCTTC. Protein sequence: CASSQGDRGGEQFF.

This clonotype was detected ten times or more. V usage is TRBV29-1 and J usage is TRBJ2-1, with 11 bases lining up with TRBD1. The germline CDR1 and CDR2 sequences are SQVTM and ANQGSEA. This CDR3 contains 13 residues. J gave up 3 bases and V 8 bases, and 3 bases lay outside the gene matches. The CDR3 protein is CSSGTGGYNEQFF. The CDR3 nucleotides are TGCAGCTCCGGGACAGGGGGCTACAATGAGCAGTTCTTC.

The V and J genes are TRBV12-3 or TRBV12-4 and TRBJ2-1; possibly TRBD2 for D (5 bases). The CDR3 covers 12 residues. Trimming took 5 bases from V and 11 from J, leaving 13 bases between them. CDR3 bases: TGTGCCAGCAGTCCCTCGGAGCGGCAGCAGTTCTTC. It encodes CASSPSERQQFF.

The V call is TRBV12-3 or TRBV12-4, the J call TRBJ2-5, with TRBD2 as a possible D gene (5 bases). The ends were cut back, 6 bases at V and 7 bases at J, with 15 bases in the middle. This CDR3 spans 13 amino acids. CDR3 sequence reads: CASSQTPRGTQYF. The DNA for the CDR3 is TGTGCCAGCAGCCAGACCCCCCGGGGGACCCAGTACTTC.

This clonotype was found once. The V gene is TRBV21-1, the J gene TRBJ2-4; the table assigns TRBD2, which was not confirmed against the DNA. TRBV21-1 is marked as a pseudogene. The CDR3 totals 19 residues. The CDR3 spells CASSSPGLAGEEAKNIQYF. The CDR3 coding sequence is TGTGCCAGCAGCTCACCGGGACTAGCGGGAGAAGAGGCCAAAAACATTCAGTACTTC.

This clonotype was counted at least ten times. This chain connects TRBV29-1 to TRBJ1-1, with TRBD1 matching over 8 bases. The CDR3 covers 13 residues. Germline assignment: CDR1 SQVTM and CDR2 ANQGSEA. Trimming at V came to 3 bases and at J to 3 bases, leaving 3 bases not matched to a gene. CDR3 sequence: CSVDQGADTEAFF. CDR3 in DNA: TGCAGCGTTGACCAGGGGGCGGACACTGAAGCTTTCTTT.

The rearrangement uses TRBV9 and TRBJ2-3; 12 bases agree with TRBD2. The CDR3 has 17 residues. The germline CDR1 and CDR2 sequences are SGDLS and YYNGEE. The V and J ends lost 3 bases and 6 bases, in that order; junction bases with no gene match: 11. As DNA, the CDR3 is TGTGCCAGCAGCGCCCGAGCGACTAGCGGGAGTCCCGATACGCAGTATTTT. Amino acid sequence: CASSARATSGSPDTQYF. Together with reference TRBV9 and TRBJ2-3, the CDR3 gives the full variable domain: DSGVTQTPKHLITATGQRVTLRCSPRSGDLSVYWYQQSLDQGLQFLIQYYNGEERAKGNILERFSAQQFPDLHSELNLSSLELGDSALYFCASSARATSGSPDTQYFGPGTRLTVL.

This clonotype was found a few times. This chain connects TRBV5-1 to TRBJ2-5, with D perhaps TRBD1 or TRBD2 (5 bases each). V lost 5 bases and J lost 2, with 10 bases in between. This CDR3 has 13 amino acids. The germline CDR1 and CDR2 sequences are SGHRS and YFSETQ. The DNA of the CDR3 is TGCGCCAGCAGGAGACAGCGGCAAGAGACCCAGTACTTC. As protein: CASRRQRQETQYF.

The chain carries TRBV20-1 and TRBJ2-3, with D possibly matching TRBD1 (5 bases). Germline CDR1 and CDR2: DFQATT and SNEGSKA (reference sequence). V was cut by 0 bases and J by 1 base, with 11 bases left in between. The CDR3 totals 15 residues. The CDR3 region is CSAREAGFRTDTQYF. The CDR3 DNA reads TGCAGTGCTAGAGAGGCAGGGTTTCGCACAGATACGCAGTATTTT.

The genes are TRBV7-2 and TRBJ1-5, with a possible D match to TRBD1 (5 bases). Germline lookup yields CDR1 SGHTA and CDR2 FQGNSA. V dropped 5 bases and J dropped 3 bases, with 14 bases sitting between them. This CDR3 is 15 amino acids long. The CDR3 DNA reads TGTGCCAGCAGCCCCCAGGGCTGGGTCAATCAGCCCCAGCATTTT. This sequence encodes CASSPQGWVNQPQHF.

This clonotype was found a few times. The V call is TRBV7-2, the J call TRBJ2-3; D might be TRBD1 (6 bases). V was cut by 5 bases and J by 0 bases, with 12 bases left in between. The CDR3 length is 15 residues. Looked up from germline, CDR1 is SGHTA and CDR2 is FQGNSA. The CDR3 is CASSPGQTSTDTQYF. In DNA, the CDR3 is TGTGCCAGCAGCCCAGGACAGACTAGCACAGATACGCAGTATTTT.

This clonotype was counted only a few times. The CDR3 nucleotides read TGCGCCAGCAGCTTGGTGGCCGGGGGCAACACTGAAGCTTTCTTT. The encoded protein is CASSLVAGGNTEAFF. This chain links TRBV5-1 with TRBJ1-1; maybe TRBD1 (6 bases). The length of the CDR3 is 15 residues. Germline V gene data show CDR1 as SGHRS and CDR2 as YFSETQ. Between the trimmed V and J ends, which lost 0 bases and 2 bases, there was a span of 11 bases.

The chain uses TRBV7-3 and TRBJ1-5; D uncertain. Trimming removed 6 bases at V and 0 bases at J, with 6 bases between. The CDR3 has 13 residues. CDR1 and CDR2 (germline): SGHTA, FQGTGA. The CDR3 loop reads CASRKNSNQPQHF. The CDR3 DNA follows: TGTGCCAGCAGAAAGAATAGCAATCAGCCCCAGCATTTT.

V and J are TRBV24-1 and TRBJ2-1, with unresolved D. The CDR3 extends over 13 amino acids. V was shortened by 6 bases and J by 6 bases, with 11 bases between the two germline ends. Germline V gives CDR1 KGHDR, CDR2 SFDVKD. This CDR3 reads CATSQPVGNEQFF. In DNA form, the CDR3 reads TGTGCCACCAGTCAGCCAGTCGGCAATGAGCAGTTCTTC.

This clonotype appeared a few times. This rearrangement joins TRBV6-2 or TRBV6-3 to TRBJ1-5, with TRBD1 matching 8 bases. With V trimmed by 2 bases and J by 0 bases, 12 bases remained unmatched. The CDR3 runs to 19 residues. Germline-derived CDR1 and CDR2 are MNHEY and SVGEGT. The CDR3 nucleotides read TGTGCCAGCAGTTACGCACCGGGGACAGGAGATACTAGCAATCAGCCCCAGCATTTT. It codes for CASSYAPGTGDTSNQPQHF.

The rearrangement uses TRBV7-9 and TRBJ1-2, with TRBD1 identical over 7 bases. CDR3 length equals 15 residues. J gave up 2 bases and V 6 bases, and 9 bases lay outside the gene matches. The germline V gene has CDR1 SEHNR and CDR2 FQNEAQ (reference sequence). The CDR3 is CASSGYDRANYGYTF. As DNA, the CDR3 is TGTGCCAGCAGTGGGTACGACAGGGCCAACTATGGCTACACCTTC.

There are a few counts of this clonotype. The rearrangement uses TRBV19 and TRBJ2-1, with TRBD2 as a possible D gene (6 bases). The CDR3 has 15 residues. The V gene lost 5 bases and the J gene lost 0 bases, with 11 bases spanning the gap. Per germline, CDR1 LNHDA and CDR2 SQIVND (reference sequence). The CDR3 spells CASSSRGSSYNEQFF. The CDR3 bases are TGTGCCAGTAGTTCCCGGGGGAGCTCCTACAATGAGCAGTTCTTC.

This clonotype was counted between two and nine times. CDR3 sequence (DNA): TGCAGCGCTGGTCCGGGACAGGGTTACGAGCAGTACTTC. Translation gives CSAGPGQGYEQYF. The chain couples TRBV29-1 to TRBJ2-7; 9 bases line up with TRBD1. This CDR3 spans 13 amino acids. V gave up 7 bases and J gave up 4 bases; unmatched junction bases: 8. Germline V gene data show CDR1 as SQVTM and CDR2 as ANQGSEA.

Here the CDR3 reads CASSPTGEGRAFF. CDR3 nucleotide sequence: TGTGCCAGCAGCCCGACAGGGGAGGGGAGGGCTTTCTTT. This sequence joins TRBV7-9 and TRBJ1-1; 8 bases agree with TRBD1. The V segment lost 5 bases and the J segment 11 bases; nucleotides outside the gene matches: 10. Germline V gene lookup returns CDR1 SEHNR and CDR2 FQNEAQ (reference sequence). This CDR3 is 13 amino acids long.